The rows below give T cell receptor beta chains drawn from one sample of a study of T cells in Graves' hyperthyroidism and ophthalmopathy. From the multiplex PCR reads, TCRdb called clonotypes with MiXCR, one entry per CDR3 protein. The table includes 410,000 or so distinct CDR3 sequences, roughly 14% detected once. The sequenced sample consisted of blood. These receptor sequences come from a man between 18 and 35 years old with Graves' ophthalmopathy. The CDR3 runs from the conserved cysteine through the conserved F or W. D genes are given only for firm matches. The size of a clone is reported for some rows only, either as once, few or many, or as a class for expanded clones.

d_gene: TRBD1; abundance: many; j_gene: TRBJ2-3; v_gene: TRBV5-1; CDR3nt: TGCGCCAGCAGCCCGGGACAGCGATCCACAGATACGCAGTATTTT; CDR3aa: CASSPGQRSTDTQYF
d_gene: TRBD1; abundance: many; j_gene: TRBJ2-3; v_gene: TRBV10-1; CDR3nt: TGCGCCAGCAGTGAAGAGGGGGCAGGGGATACGCAGTATTTT; CDR3aa: CASSEEGAGDTQYF
d_gene: TRBD2; abundance: many; j_gene: TRBJ2-7; v_gene: TRBV27; CDR3nt: TGTGCCAGCAGTTCTAGGACTAGCTTCGCCTACGAGCAGTACTTC; CDR3aa: CASSSRTSFAYEQYF
d_gene: .; abundance: many; j_gene: TRBJ2-6; v_gene: TRBV7-3; CDR3nt: TGTGCCAGCAGCTTAACGCCCACGGGGTCTGGGGCCAACGTCCTGACTTTC; CDR3aa: CASSLTPTGSGANVLTF
d_gene: TRBD1; abundance: many; j_gene: TRBJ2-7; v_gene: TRBV5-1; CDR3nt: TGCGCCAGCAACTCCGGGACAGGAAATTCCTACGAGCAGTACTTC; CDR3aa: CASNSGTGNSYEQYF
d_gene: .; abundance: many; j_gene: TRBJ2-7; v_gene: TRBV20-1; CDR3nt: TGCAGTGCTAGACTTCCTGGGGTAGGGGGAAGCGAGCAGTACTTC; CDR3aa: CSARLPGVGGSEQYF
d_gene: .; abundance: .; j_gene: TRBJ2-6; v_gene: TRBV20-1; CDR3nt: TGCAGTGCCTCTCCGGGACAAGCTCTTGGGGCCAACGTCCTGACTTTC; CDR3aa: CSASPGQALGANVLTF
d_gene: .; abundance: few; j_gene: TRBJ2-7; v_gene: TRBV20-1; CDR3nt: TGCAGTGCTAGCCCCCAGGTAGGAGGCGGGGAGACCTACGAGCAGTACTTC; CDR3aa: CSASPQVGGGETYEQYF
d_gene: TRBD1; abundance: .; j_gene: TRBJ1-1; v_gene: TRBV9; CDR3nt: TGTGCCAGCAGCTCTGGGACAGGCCCGAACACTGAAGCTTTCTTT; CDR3aa: CASSSGTGPNTEAFF
d_gene: .; abundance: many; j_gene: TRBJ1-2; v_gene: TRBV30; CDR3nt: TGTGCCTGGTCGGTAGGACCAGGCGGCTACACCTTC; CDR3aa: CAWSVGPGGYTF
d_gene: TRBD2; abundance: few; j_gene: TRBJ2-2; v_gene: TRBV6-1; CDR3nt: TGTGCCAGCAGTGCGGGGGGGCCTATCACCGGGGAGCTGTTTTTT; CDR3aa: CASSAGGPITGELFF
d_gene: TRBD2; abundance: many; j_gene: TRBJ2-7; v_gene: TRBV29-1; CDR3nt: TGCAGCGTTGGGGGACTACAATACGAGCAGTACTTC; CDR3aa: CSVGGLQYEQYF
d_gene: .; abundance: few; j_gene: TRBJ1-2; v_gene: TRBV20-1; CDR3nt: TGCAGTGCCAGGGACACCTTCTATGGCTACACCTTC; CDR3aa: CSARDTFYGYTF
d_gene: .; abundance: .; j_gene: TRBJ1-3; v_gene: TRBV3-1; CDR3nt: TGTGCCAGCAGCCAAGCCCCAGACAGGTCAAACACCATATATTTT; CDR3aa: CASSQAPDRSNTIYF
d_gene: TRBD1; abundance: many; j_gene: TRBJ2-1; v_gene: TRBV6-5; CDR3nt: TGTGCCAGCAGTTACTTCCAGGGGGCGAACAATGAGCAGTTCTTC; CDR3aa: CASSYFQGANNEQFF
d_gene: .; abundance: .; j_gene: TRBJ1-2; v_gene: TRBV3-1; CDR3nt: TGTGCCAGCAGCCAAGATGTGGGGCGGTATGGCTACACCTTC; CDR3aa: CASSQDVGRYGYTF
d_gene: TRBD1; abundance: many; j_gene: TRBJ2-7; v_gene: TRBV29-1; CDR3nt: TGCAGCGTTACCCCGGGACAGGGACACTACGAGCAGTACTTC; CDR3aa: CSVTPGQGHYEQYF
d_gene: TRBD1; abundance: many; j_gene: TRBJ2-5; v_gene: TRBV15; CDR3nt: TGTGCCACCAGCAGAGAGACAGGGGGGGAGACCCAGTACTTC; CDR3aa: CATSRETGGETQYF
d_gene: .; abundance: .; j_gene: TRBJ2-7; v_gene: TRBV15; CDR3nt: TGTGCCACCAGCAAAGGACAGATCTACGAGCAGTACTTC; CDR3aa: CATSKGQIYEQYF